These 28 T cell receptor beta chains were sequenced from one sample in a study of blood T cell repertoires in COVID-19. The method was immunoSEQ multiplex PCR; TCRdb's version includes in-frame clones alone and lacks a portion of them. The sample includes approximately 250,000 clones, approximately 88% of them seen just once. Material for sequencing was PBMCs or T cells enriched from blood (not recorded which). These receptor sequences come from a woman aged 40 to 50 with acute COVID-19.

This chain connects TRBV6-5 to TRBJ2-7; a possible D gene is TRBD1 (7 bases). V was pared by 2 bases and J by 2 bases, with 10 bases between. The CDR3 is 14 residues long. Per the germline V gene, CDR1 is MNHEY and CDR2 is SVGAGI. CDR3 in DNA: TGTGCCAGCAGTTACCAGGGGGGAACCTACGAGCAGTACTTC. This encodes CASSYQGGTYEQYF.

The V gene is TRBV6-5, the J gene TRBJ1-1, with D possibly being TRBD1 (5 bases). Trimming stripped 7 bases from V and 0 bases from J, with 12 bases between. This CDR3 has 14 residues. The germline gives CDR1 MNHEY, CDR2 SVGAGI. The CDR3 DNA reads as TGTGCCAGCATAGGACAACCCATGAACACTGAAGCTTTCTTT. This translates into CASIGQPMNTEAFF.

The CDR3: CATSDLSGSGTGELFF. In nucleotides, the CDR3 is TGTGCCACCAGTGATTTGTCCGGGAGCGGCACCGGGGAGCTGTTTTTT. The chain combines TRBV24-1 with TRBJ2-2; D perhaps matches TRBD2 (6 bases). The CDR3 has 16 amino acids. Trimming took off 0 bases at V and 4 bases at J, with 11 bases between the two ends. CDR1 is KGHDR, CDR2 SFDVKD, per germline.

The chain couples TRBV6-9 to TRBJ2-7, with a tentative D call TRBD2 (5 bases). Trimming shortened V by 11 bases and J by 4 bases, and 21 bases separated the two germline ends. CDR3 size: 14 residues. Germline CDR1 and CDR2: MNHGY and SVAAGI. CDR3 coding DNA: TGTGCCGAAGCGATGGCTAGCCTGCTTTACGAGCAGTACTTC. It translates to CAEAMASLLYEQYF.

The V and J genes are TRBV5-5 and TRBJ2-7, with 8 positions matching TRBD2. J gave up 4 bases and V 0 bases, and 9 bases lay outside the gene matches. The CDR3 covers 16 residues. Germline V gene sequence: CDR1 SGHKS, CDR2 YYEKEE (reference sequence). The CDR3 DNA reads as TGTGCCAGCAGCTTGGGTCGAGCGGGAGAAGGTTACGAGCAGTACTTC. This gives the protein CASSLGRAGEGYEQYF.

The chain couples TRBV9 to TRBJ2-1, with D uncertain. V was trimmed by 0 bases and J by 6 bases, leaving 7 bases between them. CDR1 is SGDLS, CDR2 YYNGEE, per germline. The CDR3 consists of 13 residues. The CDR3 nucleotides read TGTGCCAGCAGCGTAGGAGTTCCCAATGAGCAGTTCTTC. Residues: CASSVGVPNEQFF. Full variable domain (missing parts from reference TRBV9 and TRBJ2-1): DSGVTQTPKHLITATGQRVTLRCSPRSGDLSVYWYQQSLDQGLQFLIQYYNGEERAKGNILERFSAQQFPDLHSELNLSSLELGDSALYFCASSVGVPNEQFFGPGTRLTVL.

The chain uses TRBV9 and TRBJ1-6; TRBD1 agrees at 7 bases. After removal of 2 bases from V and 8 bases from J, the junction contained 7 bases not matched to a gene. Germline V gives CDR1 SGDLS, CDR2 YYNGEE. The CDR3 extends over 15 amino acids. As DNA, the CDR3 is TGTGCCAGCAGCGTCGGCCGGGACAGTTATTCACCCCTCCACTTT. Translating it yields CASSVGRDSYSPLHF.

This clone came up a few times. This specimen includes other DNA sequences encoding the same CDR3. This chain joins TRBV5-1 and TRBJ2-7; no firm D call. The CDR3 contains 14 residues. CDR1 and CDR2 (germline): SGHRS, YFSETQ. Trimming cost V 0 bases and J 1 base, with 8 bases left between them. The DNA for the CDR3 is TGCGCCAGCAGCTTGGCCGGCGGTTCCTACGAGCAGTACTTC. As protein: CASSLAGGSYEQYF.

CDR3 sequence reads: CAAGPTTETQYF. The CDR3 bases are TGTGCAGCGGGACCCACTACAGAGACCCAGTACTTC. The genes are TRBV6-5 and TRBJ2-5; 7 bases line up with TRBD2. This CDR3 contains 12 residues. Germline-derived CDR1 and CDR2 are MNHEY and SVGAGI.

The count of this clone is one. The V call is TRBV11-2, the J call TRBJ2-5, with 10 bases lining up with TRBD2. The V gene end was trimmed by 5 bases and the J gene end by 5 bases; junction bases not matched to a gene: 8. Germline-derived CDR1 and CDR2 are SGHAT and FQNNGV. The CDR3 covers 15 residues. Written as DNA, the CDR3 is TGTGCCAGCAGCCTATCCACTAGCGGGGAGGAGACCCAGTACTTC. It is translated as CASSLSTSGEETQYF.

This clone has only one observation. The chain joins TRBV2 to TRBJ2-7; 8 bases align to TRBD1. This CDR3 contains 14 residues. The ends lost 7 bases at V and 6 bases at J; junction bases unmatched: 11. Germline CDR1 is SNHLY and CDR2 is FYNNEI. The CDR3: CASIVAGQGAEQYF. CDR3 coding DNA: TGTGCCAGCATAGTGGCGGGGCAGGGGGCCGAGCAGTACTTC.

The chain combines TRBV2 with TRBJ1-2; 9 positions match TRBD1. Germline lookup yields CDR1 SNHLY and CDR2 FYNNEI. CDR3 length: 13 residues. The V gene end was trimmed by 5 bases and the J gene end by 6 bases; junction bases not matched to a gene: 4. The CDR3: CASSSQGADGYTF. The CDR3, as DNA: TGTGCCAGCAGTTCACAGGGGGCAGATGGCTACACCTTC.

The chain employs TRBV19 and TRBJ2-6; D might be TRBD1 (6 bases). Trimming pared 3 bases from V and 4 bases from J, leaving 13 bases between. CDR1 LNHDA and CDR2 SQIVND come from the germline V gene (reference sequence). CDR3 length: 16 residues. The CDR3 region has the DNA TGTGCCAGTAGTATCCCACCAGGGGCCGGGGCCAACGTCCTGACTTTC. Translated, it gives CASSIPPGAGANVLTF.

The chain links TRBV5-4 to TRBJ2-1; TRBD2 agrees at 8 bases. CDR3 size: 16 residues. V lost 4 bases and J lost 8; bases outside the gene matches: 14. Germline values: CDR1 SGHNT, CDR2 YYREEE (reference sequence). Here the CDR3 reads CASSRKRELANDEQFF. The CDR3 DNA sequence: TGTGCCAGCAGCCGGAAGCGGGAGTTGGCTAATGATGAGCAGTTCTTC.

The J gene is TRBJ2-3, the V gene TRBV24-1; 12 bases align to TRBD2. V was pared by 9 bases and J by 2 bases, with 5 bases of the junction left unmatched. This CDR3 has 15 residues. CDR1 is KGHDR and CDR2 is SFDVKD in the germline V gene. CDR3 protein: CATRTSGVSTDTQYF. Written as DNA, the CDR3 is TGTGCCACCCGGACTAGCGGGGTGTCCACAGATACGCAGTATTTT.

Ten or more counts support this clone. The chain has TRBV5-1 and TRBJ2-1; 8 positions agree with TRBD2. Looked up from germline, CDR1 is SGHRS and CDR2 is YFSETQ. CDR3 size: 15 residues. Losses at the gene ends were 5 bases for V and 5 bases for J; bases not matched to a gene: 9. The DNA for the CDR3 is TGCGCCAGCAGGACTCCGGGACTAGGCGACAATGAGCAGTTCTTC. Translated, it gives CASRTPGLGDNEQFF. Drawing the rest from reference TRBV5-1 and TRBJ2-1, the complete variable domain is KAGVTQTPRYLIKTRGQQVTLSCSPISGHRSVSWYQQTPGQGLQFLFEYFSETQRNKGNFPGRFSGRQFSNSRSEMNVSTLELGDSALYLCASRTPGLGDNEQFFGPGTRLTVL.

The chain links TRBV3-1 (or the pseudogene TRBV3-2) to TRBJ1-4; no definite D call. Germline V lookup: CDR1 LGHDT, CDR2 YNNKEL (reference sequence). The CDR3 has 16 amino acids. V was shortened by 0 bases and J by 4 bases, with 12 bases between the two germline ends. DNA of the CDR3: TGTGCCAGCAGCCAAGATTATTCCGGAGGTAATGAAAAACTGTTTTTT. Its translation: CASSQDYSGGNEKLFF.

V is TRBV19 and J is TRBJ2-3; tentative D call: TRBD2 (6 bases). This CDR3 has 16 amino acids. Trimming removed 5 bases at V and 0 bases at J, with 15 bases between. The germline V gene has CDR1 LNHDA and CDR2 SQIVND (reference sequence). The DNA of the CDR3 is TGTGCCAGTAGTCGGGTCGGGAGCACTAGCACAGATACGCAGTATTTT. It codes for CASSRVGSTSTDTQYF.

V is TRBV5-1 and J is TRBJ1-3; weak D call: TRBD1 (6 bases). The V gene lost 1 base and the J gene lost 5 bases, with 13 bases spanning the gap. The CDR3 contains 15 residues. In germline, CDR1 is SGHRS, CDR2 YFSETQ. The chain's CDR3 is CASSLLTGTRNTIYF. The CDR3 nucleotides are TGCGCCAGCAGCTTGTTAACCGGGACACGAAACACCATATATTTT.

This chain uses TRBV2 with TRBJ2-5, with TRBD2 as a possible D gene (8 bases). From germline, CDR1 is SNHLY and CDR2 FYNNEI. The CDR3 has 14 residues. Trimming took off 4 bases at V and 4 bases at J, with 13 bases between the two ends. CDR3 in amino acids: CASSAGRGRETQYF. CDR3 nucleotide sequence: TGTGCCAGCAGTGCCGGGAGGGGGCGAGAGACCCAGTACTTC.

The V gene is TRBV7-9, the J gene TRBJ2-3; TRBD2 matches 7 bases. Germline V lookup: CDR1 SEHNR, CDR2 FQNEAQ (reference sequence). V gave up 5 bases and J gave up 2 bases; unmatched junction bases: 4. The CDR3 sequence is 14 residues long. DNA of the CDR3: TGTGCCAGCAGCCGGGACTACATCACAGATACGCAGTATTTT. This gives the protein CASSRDYITDTQYF.

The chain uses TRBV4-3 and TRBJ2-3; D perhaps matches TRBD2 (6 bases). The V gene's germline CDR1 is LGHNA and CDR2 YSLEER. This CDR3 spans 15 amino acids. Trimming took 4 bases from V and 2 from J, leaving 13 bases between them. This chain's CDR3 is CASSLSGLNTDTQYF. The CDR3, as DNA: TGCGCCAGCAGCCTGTCGGGACTTAACACAGATACGCAGTATTTT.

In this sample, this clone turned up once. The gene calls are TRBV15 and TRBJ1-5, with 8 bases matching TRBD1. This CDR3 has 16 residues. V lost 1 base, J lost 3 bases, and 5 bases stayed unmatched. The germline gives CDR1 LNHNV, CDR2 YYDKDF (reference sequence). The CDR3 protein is CATSRGWGQVNQPQHF. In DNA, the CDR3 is TGTGCCACCAGCAGAGGTTGGGGACAGGTCAATCAGCCCCAGCATTTT. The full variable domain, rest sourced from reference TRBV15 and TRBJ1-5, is DAMVIQNPRYQVTQFGKPVTLSCSQTLNHNVMYWYQQKSSQAPKLLFHYYDKDFNNEADTPDNFQSRRPNTSFCFLDIRSPGLGDTAMYLCATSRGWGQVNQPQHFGDGTRLSIL.

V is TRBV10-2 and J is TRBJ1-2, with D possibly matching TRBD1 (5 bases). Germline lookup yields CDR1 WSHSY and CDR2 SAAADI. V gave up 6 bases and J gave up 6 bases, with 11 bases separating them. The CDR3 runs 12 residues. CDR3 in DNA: TGCGCCAGCAGAGGGGATTCAGATGGCTACACCTTC. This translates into CASRGDSDGYTF.

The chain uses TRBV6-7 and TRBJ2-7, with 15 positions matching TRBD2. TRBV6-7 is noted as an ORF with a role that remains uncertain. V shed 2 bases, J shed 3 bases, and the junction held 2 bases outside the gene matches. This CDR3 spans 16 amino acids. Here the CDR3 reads CASSYRGLAGGYEQYV. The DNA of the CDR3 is TGTGCCAGCAGTTACCGGGGACTAGCGGGAGGCTACGAGCAGTACGTC.

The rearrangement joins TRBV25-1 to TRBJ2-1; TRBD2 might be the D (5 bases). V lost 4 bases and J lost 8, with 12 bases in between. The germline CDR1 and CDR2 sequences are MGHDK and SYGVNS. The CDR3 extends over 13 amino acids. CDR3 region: CASSGWESDEQFF. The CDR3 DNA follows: TGTGCCAGCAGTGGCTGGGAGTCGGATGAGCAGTTCTTC.

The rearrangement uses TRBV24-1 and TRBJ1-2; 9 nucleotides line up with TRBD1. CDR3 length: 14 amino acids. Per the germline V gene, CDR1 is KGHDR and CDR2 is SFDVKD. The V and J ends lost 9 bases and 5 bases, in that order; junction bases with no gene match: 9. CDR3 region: CATVRDRERYGYTF. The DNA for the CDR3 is TGTGCCACCGTCCGGGACAGGGAGAGGTATGGCTACACCTTC.

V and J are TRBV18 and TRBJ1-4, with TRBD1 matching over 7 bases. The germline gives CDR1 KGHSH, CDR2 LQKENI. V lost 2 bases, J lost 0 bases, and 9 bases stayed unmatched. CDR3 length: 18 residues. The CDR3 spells CASSPRGGEDSTNEKLFF. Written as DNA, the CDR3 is TGTGCCAGCTCACCAAGAGGGGGCGAAGATTCAACTAATGAAAAACTGTTTTTT.